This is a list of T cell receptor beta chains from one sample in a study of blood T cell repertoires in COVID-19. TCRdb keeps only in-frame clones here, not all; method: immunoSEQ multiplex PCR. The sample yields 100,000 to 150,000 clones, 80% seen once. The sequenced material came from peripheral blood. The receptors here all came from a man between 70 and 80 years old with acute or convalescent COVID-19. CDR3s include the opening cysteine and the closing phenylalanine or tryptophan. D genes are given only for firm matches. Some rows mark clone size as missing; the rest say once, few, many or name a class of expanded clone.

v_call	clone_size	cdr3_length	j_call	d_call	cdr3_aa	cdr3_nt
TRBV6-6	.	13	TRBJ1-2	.	CASTIQGDYGYTF	TGTGCCAGCACCATACAGGGTGACTATGGCTACACCTTC
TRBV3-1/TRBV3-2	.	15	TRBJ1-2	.	CASSQGGLINYGYTF	TGTGCCAGCAGCCAAGGCGGCCTAATAAACTATGGCTACACCTTC
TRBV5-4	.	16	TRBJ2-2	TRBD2	CASSLRLAGGPGELFF	TGTGCCAGCAGCTTAAGGCTAGCGGGGGGGCCCGGGGAGCTGTTTTTT
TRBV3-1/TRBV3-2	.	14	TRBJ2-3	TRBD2	CASSLAGGADTQYF	TGTGCCAGCAGCCTAGCGGGGGGGGCAGATACGCAGTATTTT
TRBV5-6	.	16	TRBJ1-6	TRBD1	CASSKGQGANNSPLHF	TGTGCCAGCAGCAAGGGACAGGGGGCGAATAATTCACCCCTCCACTTT
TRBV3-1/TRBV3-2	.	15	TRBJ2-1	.	CASSQDGGGGNEQFF	TGTGCCAGCAGCCAAGATGGGGGAGGGGGCAATGAGCAGTTCTTC
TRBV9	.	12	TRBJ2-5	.	CASSGPVGTQYF	TGTGCCAGCAGCGGCCCTGTCGGGACCCAGTACTTC
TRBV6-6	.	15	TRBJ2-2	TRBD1	CASRTGQGATGELFF	TGTGCCAGCAGAACGGGACAGGGGGCGACCGGGGAGCTGTTTTTT
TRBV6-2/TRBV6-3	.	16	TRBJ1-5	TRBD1	CASSYQGARGNQPQHF	TGTGCCAGCAGTTACCAGGGGGCGCGCGGCAATCAGCCCCAGCATTTT
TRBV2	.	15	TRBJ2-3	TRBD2	CASRGGTSGTDTQYF	TGTGCCAGCAGGGGAGGGACTAGCGGCACAGATACGCAGTATTTT
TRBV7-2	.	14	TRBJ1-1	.	CASSTSRGNTEAFF	TGTGCCAGCAGCACATCACGGGGGAACACTGAAGCTTTCTTT
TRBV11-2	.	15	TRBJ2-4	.	CASSLDPMGGSIQYF	TGTGCCAGCAGCTTAGACCCGATGGGAGGAAGCATTCAGTACTTC
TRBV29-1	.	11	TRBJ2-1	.	CSVRRGFEQFF	TGCAGCGTTCGCCGGGGGTTCGAGCAGTTCTTC
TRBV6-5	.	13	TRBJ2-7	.	CASRPGNSYEQYF	TGTGCCAGCAGACCCGGGAACTCCTACGAGCAGTACTTC
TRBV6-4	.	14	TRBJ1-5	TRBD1	CASIPGQVVQPQHF	TGTGCCAGCATACCGGGACAGGTGGTTCAGCCCCAGCATTTT
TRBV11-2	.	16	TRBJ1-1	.	CASSPRRRGGYTEAFF	TGTGCCAGCAGCCCCCGGAGGCGGGGAGGTTACACTGAAGCTTTCTTT
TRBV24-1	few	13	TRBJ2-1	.	CATARAGGNEQFF	TGTGCCACCGCTCGGGCAGGGGGGAATGAGCAGTTCTTC
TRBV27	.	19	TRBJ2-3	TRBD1	CASSLWGQFTGSSTDTQYF	TGTGCCAGCAGTTTATGGGGACAGTTCACTGGTTCTAGCACAGATACGCAGTATTTT
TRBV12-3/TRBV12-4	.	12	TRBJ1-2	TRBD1	CASSETGVGYTF	TGTGCCAGCAGTGAGACAGGGGTCGGCTACACCTTC
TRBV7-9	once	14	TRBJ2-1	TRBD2	CASRRAGVYNEQFF	TGTGCCAGCAGGAGAGCGGGGGTCTACAATGAGCAGTTCTTC
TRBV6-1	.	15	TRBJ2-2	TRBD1	CASSEVWDSTGELFF	TGTGCCAGCAGTGAAGTTTGGGACAGCACCGGGGAGCTGTTTTTT
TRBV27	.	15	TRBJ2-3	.	CASSPPRGLTDTQYF	TGTGCCAGCAGCCCCCCGCGGGGGCTCACAGATACGCAGTATTTT
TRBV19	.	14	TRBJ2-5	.	CASRGRWYQETQYF	TGTGCCAGTAGGGGCAGGTGGTACCAAGAGACCCAGTACTTC
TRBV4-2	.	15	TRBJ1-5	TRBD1	CASSQGDRDNQPQHF	TGTGCCAGCAGCCAAGGGGACAGGGATAATCAGCCCCAGCATTTT
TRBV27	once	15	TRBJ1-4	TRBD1	CASSPDRVLGEKLFF	TGTGCCAGCAGTCCGGACAGGGTGCTTGGTGAAAAACTGTTTTTT
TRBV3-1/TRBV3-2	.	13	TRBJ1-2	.	CASSQEGRLSYTF	TGTGCCAGCAGCCAAGAAGGCAGGTTGAGCTACACCTTC
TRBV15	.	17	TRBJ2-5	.	CATSRDMGSGIRETQYF	TGTGCCACCAGCAGAGATATGGGTAGCGGTATTCGGGAGACCCAGTACTTC
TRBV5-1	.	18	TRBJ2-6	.	CASSFNRASLQGANVLTF	TGCGCCAGCAGCTTCAACAGGGCCTCTCTACAAGGGGCCAACGTCCTGACTTTC
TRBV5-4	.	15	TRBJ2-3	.	CASSLGSFGTDTQYF	TGTGCCAGCAGCTTGGGTTCTTTCGGCACAGATACGCAGTATTTT
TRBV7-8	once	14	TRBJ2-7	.	CASSLGTPNYEQYF	TGTGCCAGCAGCCTAGGCACTCCAAACTACGAGCAGTACTTC
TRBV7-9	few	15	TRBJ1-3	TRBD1	CASSPGQGGGNTIYF	TGTGCCAGCAGCCCGGGACAGGGGGGCGGAAACACCATATATTTT
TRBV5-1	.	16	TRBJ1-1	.	CASSLVYDRKNTEAFF	TGCGCCAGCAGCTTGGTCTACGACAGAAAGAACACTGAAGCTTTCTTT
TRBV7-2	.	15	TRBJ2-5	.	CASSPPGGYQETQYF	TGTGCCAGCAGCCCCCCAGGGGGGTACCAAGAGACCCAGTACTTC
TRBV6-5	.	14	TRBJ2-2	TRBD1	CASTPGQGAGELFF	TGTGCCAGCACCCCGGGACAGGGGGCGGGGGAGCTGTTTTTT
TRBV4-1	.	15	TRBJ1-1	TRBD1	CASSWDSRLNTEAFF	TGCGCCAGCAGCTGGGACAGCCGCCTGAACACTGAAGCTTTCTTT
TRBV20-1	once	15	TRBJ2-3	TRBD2	CSASVLAVRADTQYF	TGCAGTGCTAGTGTACTAGCGGTAAGAGCAGATACGCAGTATTTT
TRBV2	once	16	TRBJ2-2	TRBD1	CASSAQGASNTGELFF	TGTGCCAGCAGCGCCCAGGGGGCATCGAACACCGGGGAGCTGTTTTTT
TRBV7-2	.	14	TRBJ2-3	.	CASSLTSGRHTQYF	TGTGCCAGCAGCTTAACCTCGGGTAGGCATACGCAGTATTTT
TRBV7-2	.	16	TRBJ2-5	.	CASSSTATLRGETQYF	TGTGCCAGCAGTTCTACCGCGACACTGCGGGGAGAGACCCAGTACTTC
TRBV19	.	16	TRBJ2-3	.	CASSPSPVTSTDTQYF	TGTGCCAGTAGTCCGTCCCCTGTAACTAGCACAGATACGCAGTATTTT
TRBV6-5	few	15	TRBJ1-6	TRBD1	CASSQTLDRVSPLHF	TGTGCCAGCAGTCAGACCTTGGACAGGGTTTCACCCCTCCACTTT
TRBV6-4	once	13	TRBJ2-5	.	CASSRQGGETQYF	TGTGCCAGCAGTCGGCAGGGGGGAGAGACCCAGTACTTC
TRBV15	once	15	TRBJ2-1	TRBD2	CATSLQRETYNEQFF	TGTGCCACCAGCTTACAGCGGGAAACCTACAATGAGCAGTTCTTC
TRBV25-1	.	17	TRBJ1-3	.	CASSEWYSVLSGNTIYF	TGTGCCAGCAGTGAATGGTATTCGGTACTCTCTGGAAACACCATATATTTT